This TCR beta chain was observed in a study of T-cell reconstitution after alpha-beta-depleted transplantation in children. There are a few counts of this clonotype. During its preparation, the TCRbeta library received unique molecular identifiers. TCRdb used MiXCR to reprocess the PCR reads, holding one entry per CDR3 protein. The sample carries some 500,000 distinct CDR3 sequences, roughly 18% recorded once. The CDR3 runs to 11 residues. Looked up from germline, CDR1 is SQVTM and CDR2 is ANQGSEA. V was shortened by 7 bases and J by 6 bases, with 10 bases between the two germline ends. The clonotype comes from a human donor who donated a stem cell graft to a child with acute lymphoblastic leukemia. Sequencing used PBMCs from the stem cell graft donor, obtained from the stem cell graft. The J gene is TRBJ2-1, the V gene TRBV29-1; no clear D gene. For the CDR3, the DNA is TGCAGCGCCCCTTGGGCCAATGAGCAGTTCTTC. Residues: CSAPWANEQFF.